This TCR beta chain comes out of a study of blood T cell repertoires in COVID-19. In the study overall: PBMCs, B-cell-depleted T cells, or T cells were the source of the cDNA or gDNA that made up the material.

Germline CDR1 and CDR2: MNHEY and SMNVEV (reference sequence). The CDR3 runs 16 residues. V shed 4 bases, J shed 5 bases, and the junction held 10 bases outside the gene matches. Ages ranged from about 18 to 89 years, with residence in more than 20 US areas. Each recovered donor of Cohort 3 presented with two negative PCRs, clearance, or symptom resolution. In the original processing: Amplification from reference gene primers served as the basis for estimated nucleated cell counts. Assay: immunoSEQ multiplex PCR; the TCRdb copy retains only in-frame clones and omits some. V, J and clone size reflect that table, while D and trimming were determined from the DNA. In the table there are 100,000 to 150,000 clones, 75% to 90% of which are singletons.

The receptor comes from a woman between 50 and 59 years old who had recovered from COVID-19. The sequencing sample was made of PBMCs or T cells enriched from blood (not recorded which). The gene calls are TRBV27 and TRBJ2-2; TRBD1 agrees at 7 bases. The CDR3 spells CASSSPGGYGTGELFF. The CDR3, as DNA: TGTGCCAGCAGTTCGCCAGGGGGATACGGGACCGGGGAGCTGTTTTTT.